The T cell receptor (beta chain) under discussion was sequenced for a study of T cell responses to AZD1222 COVID-19 vaccine. Study-wide results and caveats: Regions left unmutated in variants are reportedly the target of nearly half of spike-specific TCRs. Among the donors, most were white British and more were female, and clonal diversity was possibly underestimated. Baseline seropositivity characterized only a handful of AZD1222 recipients.

This clone was seen just once. Antigen unknown. Measured with immunoSEQ multiplex PCR; TCRdb has only the in-frame clones, and not every one. This table has fewer than 100,000 clones, 87% appearing once. The CDR3 has 19 residues. Per germline, CDR1 MNHNY and CDR2 SVGAGI (reference sequence). J was trimmed by 3 bases and V by 6 bases; bases with no gene match: 18. V usage is TRBV6-6 and J usage is TRBJ2-3; 10 nucleotides match TRBD1. The origin of this receptor is an adult who received the AZD1222 COVID-19 vaccine. Sequenced material: peripheral blood, taken 28 days after the second AZD1222 dose. The CDR3 nucleotides are TGTGCCAGCAGCTCCGAAGCTATTCCGACAGGGGGCAGGACAGATACGCAGTATTTT. Amino acid sequence: CASSSEAIPTGGRTDTQYF.